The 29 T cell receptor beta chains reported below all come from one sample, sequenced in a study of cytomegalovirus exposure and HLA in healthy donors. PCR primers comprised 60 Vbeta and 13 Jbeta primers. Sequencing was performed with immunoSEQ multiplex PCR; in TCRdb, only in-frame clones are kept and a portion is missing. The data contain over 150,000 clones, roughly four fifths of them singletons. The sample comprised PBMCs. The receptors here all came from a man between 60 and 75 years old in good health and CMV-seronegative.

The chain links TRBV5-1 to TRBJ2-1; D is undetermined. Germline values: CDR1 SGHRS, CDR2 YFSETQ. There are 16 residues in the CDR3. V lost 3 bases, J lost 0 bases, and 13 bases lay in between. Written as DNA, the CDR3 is TGCGCCAGCAGCTCATCCAGTTCTGTCTCCTACAATGAGCAGTTCTTC. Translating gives CASSSSSSVSYNEQFF. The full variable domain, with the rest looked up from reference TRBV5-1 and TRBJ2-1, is KAGVTQTPRYLIKTRGQQVTLSCSPISGHRSVSWYQQTPGQGLQFLFEYFSETQRNKGNFPGRFSGRQFSNSRSEMNVSTLELGDSALYLCASSSSSSVSYNEQFFGPGTRLTVL.

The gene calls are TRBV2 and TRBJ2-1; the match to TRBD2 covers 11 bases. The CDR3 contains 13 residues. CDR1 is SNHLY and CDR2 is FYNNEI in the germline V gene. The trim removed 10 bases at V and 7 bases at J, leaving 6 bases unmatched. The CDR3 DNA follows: TGTGCCAAGGGGACTAGCGGAGCTAATGAGCAGTTCTTC. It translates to CAKGTSGANEQFF.

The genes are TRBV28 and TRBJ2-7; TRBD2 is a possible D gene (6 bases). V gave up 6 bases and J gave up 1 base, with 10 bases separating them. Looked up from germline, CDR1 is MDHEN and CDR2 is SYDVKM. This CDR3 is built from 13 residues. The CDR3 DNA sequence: TGTGCCAGCAGGGAGGGGCGGTCCTACGAGCAGTACTTC. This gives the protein CASREGRSYEQYF.

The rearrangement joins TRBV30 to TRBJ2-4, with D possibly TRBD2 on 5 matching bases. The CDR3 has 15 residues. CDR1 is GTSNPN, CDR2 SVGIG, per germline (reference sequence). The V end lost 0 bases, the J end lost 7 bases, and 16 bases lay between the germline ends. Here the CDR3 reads CAWSVRAGGKNIQYF. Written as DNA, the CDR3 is TGTGCCTGGAGTGTTCGGGCGGGTGGAAAGAACATTCAGTACTTC.

CDR3 DNA: TGTGCCAGCATACTCGACAGTAACTATGGCTACACCTTC. Its translation: CASILDSNYGYTF. The rearrangement links TRBV6-1 to TRBJ1-2; D perhaps matches TRBD1 (5 bases). The V gene's germline CDR1 is MNHNS and CDR2 SASEGT. The CDR3 extends over 13 amino acids. V lost 7 bases to trimming and J lost 1 base, with 10 bases between them.

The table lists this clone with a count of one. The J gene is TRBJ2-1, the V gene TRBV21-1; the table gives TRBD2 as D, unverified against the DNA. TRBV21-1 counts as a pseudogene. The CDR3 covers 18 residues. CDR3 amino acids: CASSKPWGAGLEHNEQFF. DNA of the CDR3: TGTGCCAGCAGCAAACCCTGGGGGGCGGGACTAGAGCACAATGAGCAGTTCTTC.

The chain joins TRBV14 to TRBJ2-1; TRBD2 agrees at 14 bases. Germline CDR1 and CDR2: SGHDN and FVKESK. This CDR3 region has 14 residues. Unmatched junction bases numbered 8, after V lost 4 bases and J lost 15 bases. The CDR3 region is CASSRRLAGGESFF. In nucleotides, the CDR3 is TGTGCCAGCAGCCGCAGACTAGCGGGGGGGGAATCGTTCTTC.

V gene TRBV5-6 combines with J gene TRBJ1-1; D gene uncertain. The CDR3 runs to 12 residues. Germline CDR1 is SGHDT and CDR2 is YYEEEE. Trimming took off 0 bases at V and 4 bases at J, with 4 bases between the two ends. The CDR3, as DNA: TGTGCCAGCAGCTTGGAAGCCACTGAAGCTTTCTTT. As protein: CASSLEATEAFF.

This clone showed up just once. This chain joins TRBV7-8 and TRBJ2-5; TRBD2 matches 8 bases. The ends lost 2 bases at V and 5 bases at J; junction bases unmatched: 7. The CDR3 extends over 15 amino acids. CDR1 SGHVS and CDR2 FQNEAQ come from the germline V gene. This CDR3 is CASSLWGSGKETQYF. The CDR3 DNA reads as TGTGCCAGCAGCTTATGGGGTAGCGGGAAGGAGACCCAGTACTTC.

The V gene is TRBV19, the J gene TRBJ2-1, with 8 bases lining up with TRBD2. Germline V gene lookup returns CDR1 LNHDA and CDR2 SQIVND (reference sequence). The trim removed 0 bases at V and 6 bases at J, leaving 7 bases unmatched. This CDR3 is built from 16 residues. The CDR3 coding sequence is TGTGCCAGTAGTATAGATCCCGGGGGGGCCCTCAATGAGCAGTTCTTC. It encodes CASSIDPGGALNEQFF.

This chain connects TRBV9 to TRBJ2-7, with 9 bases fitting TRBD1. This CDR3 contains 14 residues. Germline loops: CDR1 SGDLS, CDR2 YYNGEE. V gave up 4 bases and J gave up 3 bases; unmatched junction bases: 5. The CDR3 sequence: CASSPSTGGYEQYF. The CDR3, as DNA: TGTGCCAGCAGCCCTTCGACAGGGGGCTACGAGCAGTACTTC.

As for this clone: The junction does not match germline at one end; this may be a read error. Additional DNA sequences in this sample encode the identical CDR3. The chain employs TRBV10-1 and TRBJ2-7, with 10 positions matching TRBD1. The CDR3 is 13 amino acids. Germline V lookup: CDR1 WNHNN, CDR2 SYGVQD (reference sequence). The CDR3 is CASSPGTGDEQYF. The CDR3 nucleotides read TGCGCCAGCAGCCCGGGGACAGGGGACGAACAGTACTTC.

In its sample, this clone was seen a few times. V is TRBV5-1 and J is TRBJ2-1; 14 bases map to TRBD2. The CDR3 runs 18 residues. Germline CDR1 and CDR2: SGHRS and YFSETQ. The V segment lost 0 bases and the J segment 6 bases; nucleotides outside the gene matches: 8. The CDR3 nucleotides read TGCGCCAGCAGCTTGGTCTGGATTGGACTAGCGGGAGGCAATGAGCAGTTCTTC. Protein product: CASSLVWIGLAGGNEQFF.

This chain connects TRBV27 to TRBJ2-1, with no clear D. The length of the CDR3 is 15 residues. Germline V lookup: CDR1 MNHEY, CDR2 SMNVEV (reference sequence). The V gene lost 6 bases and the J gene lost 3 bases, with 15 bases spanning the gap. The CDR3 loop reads CASSLSRIGYNEQFF. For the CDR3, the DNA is TGTGCCAGCAGCTTGTCGCGGATTGGCTACAATGAGCAGTTCTTC.

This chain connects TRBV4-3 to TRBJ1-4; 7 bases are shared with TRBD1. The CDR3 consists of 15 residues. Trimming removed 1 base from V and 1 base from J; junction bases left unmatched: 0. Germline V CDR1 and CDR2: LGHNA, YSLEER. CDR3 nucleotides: TGCGCCAGCAGCCAAGGACAGGGAACTAATGAAAAACTGTTTTTT. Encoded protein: CASSQGQGTNEKLFF.

The DNA for the CDR3 is TGTGCCAGCAGCCCCGAGCCAGGGTATGGCTACACCTTC. Encoded protein: CASSPEPGYGYTF. The gene calls are TRBV7-3 and TRBJ1-2; TRBD1 is a possible D gene (5 bases). Germline values: CDR1 SGHTA, CDR2 FQGTGA. The length of the CDR3 is 13 residues. Trimming left V 5 bases short and J 5 bases short, with 12 bases between. The full variable domain, rest sourced from reference TRBV7-3 and TRBJ1-2, is GAGVSQTPSNKVTEKGKYVELRCDPISGHTALYWYRQSLGQGPEFLIYFQGTGAADDSGLPNDRFFAVRPEGSVSTLKIQRTERGDSAVYLCASSPEPGYGYTFGSGTRLTVV.

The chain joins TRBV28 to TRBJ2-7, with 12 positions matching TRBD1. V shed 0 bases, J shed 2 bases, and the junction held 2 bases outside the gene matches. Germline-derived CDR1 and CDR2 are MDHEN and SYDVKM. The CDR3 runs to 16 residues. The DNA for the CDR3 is TGTGCCAGCAGTTTATGGGGACAGGGGGCGGCCTACGAGCAGTACTTC. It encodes CASSLWGQGAAYEQYF.

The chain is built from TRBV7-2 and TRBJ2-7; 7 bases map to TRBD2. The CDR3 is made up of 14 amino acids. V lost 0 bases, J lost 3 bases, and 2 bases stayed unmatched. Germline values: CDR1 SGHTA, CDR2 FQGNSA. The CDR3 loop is CASSLAGRGYEQYF. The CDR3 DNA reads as TGTGCCAGCAGCTTAGCAGGGAGGGGCTACGAGCAGTACTTC.

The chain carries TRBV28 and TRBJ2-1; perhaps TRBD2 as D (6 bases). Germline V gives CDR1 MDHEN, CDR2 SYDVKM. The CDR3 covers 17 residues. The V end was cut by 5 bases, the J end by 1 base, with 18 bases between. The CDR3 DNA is TGTGCCAGCAGTACTCCGTGGGCGGGGTATTCCTACAATGAGCAGTTCTTC. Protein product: CASSTPWAGYSYNEQFF.

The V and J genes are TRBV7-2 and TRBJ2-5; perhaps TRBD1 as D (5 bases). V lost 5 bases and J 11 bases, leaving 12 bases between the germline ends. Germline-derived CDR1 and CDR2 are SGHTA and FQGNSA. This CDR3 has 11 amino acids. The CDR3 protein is CASSQGLEQYF. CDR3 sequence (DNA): TGTGCCAGCAGCCAGGGTCTGGAGCAGTACTTC.

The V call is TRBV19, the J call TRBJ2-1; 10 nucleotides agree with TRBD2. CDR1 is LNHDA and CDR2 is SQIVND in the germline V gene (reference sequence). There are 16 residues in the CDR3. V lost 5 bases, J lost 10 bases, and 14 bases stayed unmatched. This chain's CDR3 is CASSWAPSGSRREQFF. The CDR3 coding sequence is TGTGCCAGTAGTTGGGCCCCTAGCGGGAGTCGGCGCGAGCAGTTCTTC.

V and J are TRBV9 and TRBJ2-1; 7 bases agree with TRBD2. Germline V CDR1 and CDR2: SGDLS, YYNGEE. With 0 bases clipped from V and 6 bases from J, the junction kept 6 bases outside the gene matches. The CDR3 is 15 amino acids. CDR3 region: CASSVVGGLGNEQFF. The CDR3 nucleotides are TGTGCCAGCAGCGTAGTCGGGGGGTTGGGCAATGAGCAGTTCTTC.

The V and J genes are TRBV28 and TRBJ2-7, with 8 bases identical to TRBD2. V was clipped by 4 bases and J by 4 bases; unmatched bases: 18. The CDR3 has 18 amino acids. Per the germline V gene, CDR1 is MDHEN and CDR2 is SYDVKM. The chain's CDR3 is CASSSSPGLGSISYEQYF. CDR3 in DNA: TGTGCCAGCAGTTCCTCCCCGGGACTAGGGTCCATTTCATACGAGCAGTACTTC.

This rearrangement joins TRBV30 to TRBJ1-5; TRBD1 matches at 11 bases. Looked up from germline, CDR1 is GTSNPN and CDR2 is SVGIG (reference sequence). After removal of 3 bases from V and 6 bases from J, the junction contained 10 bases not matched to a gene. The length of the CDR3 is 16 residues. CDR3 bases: TGTGCCTGGAGCGGGCCGGGGACAGGGGGAATTCAGCCCCAGCATTTT. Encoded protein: CAWSGPGTGGIQPQHF. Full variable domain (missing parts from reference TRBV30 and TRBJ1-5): SQTIHQWPATLVQPVGSPLSLECTVEGTSNPNLYWYRQAAGRGLQLLFYSVGIGQISSEVPQNLSASRPQDRQFILSSKKLLLSDSGFYLCAWSGPGTGGIQPQHFGDGTRLSIL.

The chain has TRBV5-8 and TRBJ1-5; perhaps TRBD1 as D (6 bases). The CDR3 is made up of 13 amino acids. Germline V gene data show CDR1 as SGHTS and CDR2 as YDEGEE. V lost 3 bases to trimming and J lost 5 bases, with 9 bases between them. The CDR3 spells CASSSDSYQPQHF. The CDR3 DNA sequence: TGTGCCAGCAGCTCGGACAGCTATCAGCCCCAGCATTTT.

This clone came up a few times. The CDR3 protein is CASSPRQGLNTGELFF. In DNA, the CDR3 is TGCGCCAGCAGCCCAAGACAGGGATTGAACACCGGGGAGCTGTTTTTT. The chain is built from TRBV5-1 and TRBJ2-2; 7 bases agree with TRBD1. This CDR3 has 16 residues. The V gene's germline CDR1 is SGHRS and CDR2 YFSETQ. The J segment lost 1 base and the V segment lost 4 bases, leaving 7 bases of the junction unmatched.

The CDR3 DNA reads as TGTGCCAGCAGCACCGGGACAGGGAACTCTGGGGCCAACGTCCTGACTTTC. Translation gives CASSTGTGNSGANVLTF. The chain joins TRBV28 to TRBJ2-6; 9 bases are shared with TRBD1. Germline values: CDR1 MDHEN, CDR2 SYDVKM. The CDR3 runs 17 residues. V lost 6 bases, J lost 0 bases, and 6 bases stayed unmatched.

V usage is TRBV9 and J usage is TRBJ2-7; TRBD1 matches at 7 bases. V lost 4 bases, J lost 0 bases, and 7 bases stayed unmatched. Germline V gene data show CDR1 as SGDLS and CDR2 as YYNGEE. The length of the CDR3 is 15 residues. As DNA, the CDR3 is TGTGCCAGCAGCCCTACAGGGGCGAACTCCTACGAGCAGTACTTC. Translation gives CASSPTGANSYEQYF.

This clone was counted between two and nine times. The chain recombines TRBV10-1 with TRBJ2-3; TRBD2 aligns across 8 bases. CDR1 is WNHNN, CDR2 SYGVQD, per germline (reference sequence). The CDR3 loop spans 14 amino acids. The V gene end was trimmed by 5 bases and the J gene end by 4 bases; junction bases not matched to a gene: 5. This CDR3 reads CASSREGRADTQYF. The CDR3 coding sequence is TGCGCCAGCAGTCGGGAGGGCCGCGCAGATACGCAGTATTTT.